Each of the 17 T cell receptor beta chains below was sequenced from the same sample in a study of blood T cells in healthy people across ages. The authors ran a second PCR of about 7 to 11 cycles using a sample-barcoded 5' primer and a J-beta primer mix. MiXCR, applied by TCRdb to the 5' RACE reads, yields one record per CDR3 protein. Of roughly 1,000,000 distinct CDR3 sequences listed, roughly 24% are singletons. This same sample was also taken into another study, of T cells of mothers and their children.

Sequencing used blood. The receptor set was obtained from a girl aged 2 to 9 in good health.

This CDR3 reads CASSETQPGQTYGYTF. DNA for the CDR3: TGTGCCAGCAGCGAAACCCAACCGGGACAGACCTATGGCTACACCTTC. V gene TRBV7-9 combines with J gene TRBJ1-2; 7 nucleotides agree with TRBD1. The CDR3 spans 16 residues. The V gene's germline CDR1 is SEHNR and CDR2 FQNEAQ (reference sequence). V shed 5 bases and J 4 bases; nucleotides not matched to a gene: 13.

J is TRBJ1-6 and V is TRBV28; 10 bases are a match to TRBD1. CDR1 and CDR2 from the germline V gene are MDHEN and SYDVKM. V shed 5 bases and J 8 bases; nucleotides not matched to a gene: 6. The CDR3 contains 15 residues. Here the CDR3 reads CASSTSDRGDSPLHF. CDR3 nucleotides: TGTGCCAGCAGTACCTCGGACAGGGGGGATTCACCCCTCCACTTT.

V is TRBV14 and J is TRBJ1-2; possible D gene TRBD1, 6 bases. V was trimmed by 6 bases and J by 0 bases, leaving 17 bases between them. This CDR3 is built from 16 residues. Germline CDR1 and CDR2: SGHDN and FVKESK. The CDR3 region has the DNA TGTGCCAGCAGTCCTGACTTACAGGGACCTAACTATGGCTACACCTTC. It encodes CASSPDLQGPNYGYTF.

In its sample, this clonotype was seen a few times. This chain connects TRBV28 to TRBJ2-5; 8 positions match TRBD2. The CDR3 runs to 15 residues. The ends lost 6 bases at V and 5 bases at J; junction bases unmatched: 11. The germline gives CDR1 MDHEN, CDR2 SYDVKM. The CDR3 DNA is TGTGCCAGCAGCACCGGGGGGGCAGTGGGGGAGACCCAGTACTTC. The encoded protein is CASSTGGAVGETQYF.

The chain joins TRBV21-1 to TRBJ1-6; TRBD1 is taken as the D call from the table, unchecked against the DNA. TRBV21-1 is a documented pseudogene. The CDR3 runs 17 residues. CDR3 coding DNA: TGTGCCAGCAGCAAGGGGACAGCCTGCTCCTATAATTCACCCCTCCACTTT. It yields the protein CASSKGTACSYNSPLHF.

This clonotype was detected only once. This chain links TRBV12-3 or TRBV12-4 with TRBJ2-3; maybe TRBD1 (6 bases). This CDR3 is 13 amino acids long. V gave up 8 bases and J gave up 6 bases, with 15 bases separating them. In DNA form, the CDR3 reads TGTGCCAGCCAACAGGGAAACACGGATACGCAGTATTTT. It codes for CASQQGNTDTQYF.

This clonotype has just a few counts. This chain connects TRBV4-1 to TRBJ2-3; 8 positions agree with TRBD2. The germline gives CDR1 MGHRA, CDR2 YSYEKL. There are 17 residues in the CDR3. Germline trimming cut 2 bases from V and 8 bases from J; bases unmatched to any gene: 15. CDR3 region: CASSQLLVGGARRTQYF. CDR3 nucleotide sequence: TGCGCCAGCAGCCAATTACTCGTCGGGGGGGCCAGGCGTACGCAGTATTTT.

With respect to this clonotype: At one boundary the junction diverges from the germline segment, which might be a read error. The V and J genes are TRBV19 and TRBJ2-7; D possibly corresponds to TRBD1 (6 bases). The end of the DNA aligns better with TRBJ2-1, so the J call may be wrong. The CDR3 has 14 residues. The germline gives CDR1 LNHDA, CDR2 SQIVND (reference sequence). CDR3 bases: TGTGCCGGTAGTATCAGGGGTTCGGGCAATGAGCAGTTCTTC. This translates into CAGSIRGSGNEQFF.

This clonotype was detected only a few times. The CDR3 protein is CTYRGQEETEAFF. CDR3 nucleotides: TGCACCTACCGCGGGCAGGAGGAGACTGAAGCTTTCTTT. V and J are TRBV29-1 and TRBJ1-1; the D is unclear. Germline V gene lookup returns CDR1 SQVTM and CDR2 ANQGSEA. This CDR3 is built from 13 residues.

This clonotype appeared a few times. The chain has TRBV15 and TRBJ1-1, with unresolved D. Between the trimmed V and J ends, which lost 0 bases and 2 bases, there was a span of 7 bases. The CDR3 consists of 14 residues. Germline CDR1 and CDR2: LNHNV and YYDKDF (reference sequence). The CDR3 loop reads CATSRDRGNTEAFF. CDR3 in DNA: TGTGCCACCAGCAGAGATCGCGGAAACACTGAAGCTTTCTTT.

V gene TRBV7-2 combines with J gene TRBJ1-1; D possibly corresponds to TRBD1 (6 bases). The CDR3 spans 13 residues. Germline V gives CDR1 SGHTA, CDR2 FQGNSA. Trimming cost V 4 bases and J 6 bases, with 12 bases left between them. The CDR3 region has the DNA TGTGCCAGCAGCTCCCGGACAGCCTCTGAAGCTTTCTTT. This gives the protein CASSSRTASEAFF.

This chain links TRBV28 with TRBJ2-1; no clear D gene. The last part of the DNA fits TRBJ2-5 better; the J call may be wrong. Germline assignment: CDR1 MDHEN and CDR2 SYDVKM. The CDR3 length is 11 residues. CDR3 DNA: TGTGCCAGCAGTTTCAATGAGACCCAGTACTTC. Translating it yields CASSFNETQYF.

The V and J genes are TRBV29-1 and TRBJ1-1, with D possibly being TRBD1 (6 bases). V lost 6 bases and J 0 bases, leaving 17 bases between the germline ends. The CDR3 runs 15 residues. Germline CDR1 is SQVTM and CDR2 is ANQGSEA. The CDR3 nucleotides read TGCAGCGTGGGGGGTTTTACAGGGCTGAACACTGAAGCTTTCTTT. Amino acid sequence: CSVGGFTGLNTEAFF.

There are a few counts of this clonotype. The chain is built from TRBV11-3 and TRBJ2-1; TRBD1 matches 7 bases. V shed 2 bases and J 7 bases; nucleotides not matched to a gene: 11. This CDR3 contains 16 residues. Germline V lookup: CDR1 SGHNT, CDR2 YENEEA. The CDR3 loop reads CASSLRQGLGSNEQFF. The CDR3 region has the DNA TGTGCCAGCAGCTTAAGACAGGGCTTGGGGTCGAATGAGCAGTTCTTC.

The chain is built from TRBV6-5 and TRBJ2-1; a weak D match, TRBD2 (6 bases). CDR3 length: 12 amino acids. Germline loops: CDR1 MNHEY, CDR2 SVGAGI. V lost 7 bases to trimming and J lost 7 bases, with 11 bases between them. The CDR3 DNA follows: TGTGCCAGCACGGGAGCGGGTAATGAGCAGTTCTTC. It translates to CASTGAGNEQFF.

This chain links TRBV29-1 with TRBJ2-5, with a possible D match to TRBD2 (5 bases). The end of the DNA is better explained by TRBJ2-1, so the J call may be wrong. This CDR3 is built from 11 residues. Germline loops: CDR1 SQVTM, CDR2 ANQGSEA. CDR3 residues: CSVGRHNEQFF. Here the CDR3 DNA reads TGCAGCGTTGGGAGGCACAATGAGCAGTTCTTC.

This chain joins TRBV4-2 and TRBJ1-4; 9 nucleotides match TRBD1. J lost 7 bases, V lost 5 bases, and 11 bases had no gene match. This CDR3 is built from 16 residues. Germline CDR1 is LGHNA and CDR2 is YNFKEQ. The CDR3 region has the DNA TGTGCCAGCAGCGTAGCCGAGGGACAGGGTTTTGAAAAACTGTTTTTT. Its translation is CASSVAEGQGFEKLFF.